These 29 T cell receptor beta chains originate from one sample sequenced in a study of T-cell memory formation after mild COVID-19. MiXCR, applied by TCRdb to the 5' RACE reads, yields one record per CDR3 protein. The sample holds some 150,000 distinct CDR3 sequences, 6% to 7% seen once. Source material: PBMCs or a T cell subset sorted from them (not recorded which). The source is an adult woman who had mild COVID-19 (a few samples of this study predate the infection). Cell type and time point are not known.

This clonotype has a handful of counts. The genes are TRBV7-9 and TRBJ2-1; the match to TRBD2 covers 11 bases. This CDR3 region has 16 residues. The J segment lost 7 bases and the V segment lost 4 bases, leaving 9 bases of the junction unmatched. CDR1 and CDR2 from the germline V gene are SEHNR and FQNEAQ (reference sequence). The CDR3 reads CASSSGTSGRINEQFF. The CDR3, as DNA: TGTGCCAGCAGCTCTGGTACTAGCGGGAGAATTAATGAGCAGTTCTTC. Variable domain in full (rest from reference TRBV7-9 and TRBJ2-1): DTGVSQNPRHKITKRGQNVTFRCDPISEHNRLYWYRQTLGQGPEFLTYFQNEAQLEKSRLLSDRFSAERPKGSFSTLEIQRTEQGDSAMYLCASSSGTSGRINEQFFGPGTRLTVL.

This clonotype was seen a handful of times. The chain joins TRBV20-1 to TRBJ1-2; D gene uncertain. The CDR3 consists of 10 residues. Trimming pared 0 bases from V and 8 bases from J, leaving 4 bases between. Germline-derived CDR1 and CDR2 are DFQATT and SNEGSKA (reference sequence). The CDR3 here is CSAREGGYTF. CDR3 bases: TGCAGTGCTAGAGAGGGAGGCTACACCTTC.

This clonotype was seen many times. This chain joins TRBV7-9 and TRBJ2-3, with unresolved D. The V end was cut by 5 bases, the J end by 7 bases, with 7 bases between. CDR3 length: 11 residues. The germline CDR1 and CDR2 sequences are SEHNR and FQNEAQ (reference sequence). The CDR3 loop reads CASSPANTQYF. CDR3 nucleotides: TGTGCCAGCAGCCCCGCCAATACGCAGTATTTT.

This clonotype was seen at least ten times. V is TRBV20-1 and J is TRBJ2-5, with 11 bases identical to TRBD2. After removal of 0 bases from V and 7 bases from J, the junction contained 7 bases not matched to a gene. This CDR3 spans 15 amino acids. Germline CDR1 reads DFQATT; CDR2 reads SNEGSKA (reference sequence). The CDR3 is CSAREGTSGLGTQYF. In DNA, the CDR3 is TGCAGTGCTAGAGAGGGGACTAGCGGCCTCGGGACCCAGTACTTC.

This chain links TRBV12-3 or TRBV12-4 with TRBJ2-5; 9 bases match TRBD2. This CDR3 comprises 14 residues. The V and J ends lost 6 bases and 5 bases, in that order; junction bases with no gene match: 7. The CDR3 is CASRVSGSGETQYF. CDR3 sequence (DNA): TGTGCCAGCAGGGTTAGCGGGAGTGGCGAGACCCAGTACTTC.

The chain has TRBV2 and TRBJ1-5; D call uncertain. In germline, CDR1 is SNHLY, CDR2 FYNNEI. This CDR3 is built from 14 residues. Trimming cost V 4 bases and J 7 bases, with 14 bases left between them. The CDR3 loop reads CASSVEQTRQPQHF. CDR3 in DNA: TGTGCCAGCAGTGTGGAGCAGACGAGGCAGCCCCAGCATTTT.

This clonotype was counted at least ten times. The genes are TRBV5-1 and TRBJ1-1; no clear D gene. V was clipped by 5 bases and J by 2 bases, with 10 bases between them. Germline V gives CDR1 SGHRS, CDR2 YFSETQ. The CDR3 spans 13 residues. CDR3 coding DNA: TGCGCCAGCAGTCTGGAGGGTAACACTGAAGCTTTCTTT. Amino acids: CASSLEGNTEAFF.

This clonotype was seen ten or more times. CDR3 bases: TGTGCCAGCAGCCCACGGGCCACGTCAAGCTACACCTTC. Its translation is CASSPRATSSYTF. The V gene is TRBV6-5, the J gene TRBJ1-2; D unclear. Trimming took off 6 bases at V and 9 bases at J, with 17 bases between the two ends. This CDR3 comprises 13 residues. The germline V gene has CDR1 MNHEY and CDR2 SVGAGI.

This clonotype has a handful of counts. This chain links TRBV12-3 or TRBV12-4 with TRBJ2-7; D may be TRBD2 (6 bases). V shed 8 bases and J shed 4 bases, with 18 bases lying between them. This CDR3 spans 14 amino acids. The CDR3 spells CASSLGGDFYEQYF. CDR3 DNA: TGTGCCAGCTCCCTAGGCGGGGACTTTTACGAGCAGTACTTC.

This clonotype was counted ten times or more. The chain joins TRBV6-5 to TRBJ1-5; D might be TRBD1 (5 bases). Germline V gene sequence: CDR1 MNHEY, CDR2 SVGAGI. The CDR3 contains 14 residues. The V end was cut by 5 bases, the J end by 3 bases, with 11 bases between. In DNA, the CDR3 is TGTGCCAGCAGTGGGACGGACTACAATCAGCCCCAGCATTTT. Its protein is CASSGTDYNQPQHF.

This clonotype has more than one count but fewer than ten. The V and J genes are TRBV18 and TRBJ1-4; D uncertain. Germline values: CDR1 KGHSH, CDR2 LQKENI. The CDR3 contains 13 residues. The ends were cut back, 2 bases at V and 8 bases at J, with 9 bases in the middle. The CDR3 region has the DNA TGTGCCAGCTCACCATCCGGCCCCGAAAAACTGTTTTTT. Its translation is CASSPSGPEKLFF.

The sample holds a few counts of this clonotype. This chain links TRBV29-1 with TRBJ2-1; tentative D call: TRBD1 (5 bases). The CDR3 covers 12 residues. V shed 6 bases and J shed 7 bases, with 13 bases lying between them. The germline V gene has CDR1 SQVTM and CDR2 ANQGSEA. DNA for the CDR3: TGCAGCGTGTATATCAGGGCGAATGAGCAGTTCTTC. Protein product: CSVYIRANEQFF.

This clonotype appeared many times. The rearrangement joins TRBV29-1 to TRBJ1-1; D remains unclear. The CDR3 consists of 13 residues. Germline CDR1 and CDR2: SQVTM and ANQGSEA. The V end lost 5 bases, the J end lost 5 bases, and 15 bases lay between the germline ends. The CDR3 spells CSVSPGRGTEAFF. CDR3 in DNA: TGCAGCGTTTCCCCAGGACGGGGAACTGAAGCTTTCTTT.

This clonotype was seen more than once but under ten times. The genes are TRBV7-9 and TRBJ2-7, with D possibly matching TRBD2 (6 bases). Trimming took 5 bases from V and 3 from J, leaving 20 bases between them. Germline V gene sequence: CDR1 SEHNR, CDR2 FQNEAQ (reference sequence). The CDR3 is 16 residues long. The CDR3 protein is CASSPGGGEWNYEQYF. In nucleotides, the CDR3 is TGTGCCAGCAGCCCAGGTGGCGGGGAGTGGAACTACGAGCAGTACTTC.

This clonotype turned up a few times. The chain is built from TRBV7-6 and TRBJ2-1, with 13 bases matching TRBD2. The germline gives CDR1 SGHVS, CDR2 FNYEAQ. The J segment lost 7 bases and the V segment lost 5 bases, leaving 14 bases of the junction unmatched. CDR3 length: 18 amino acids. The CDR3 DNA sequence: TGTGCCAGCAGCCCCGGACTAGCGGGGGCCTTTCTTACAAATGAGCAGTTCTTC. Protein product: CASSPGLAGAFLTNEQFF.

At least ten counts were recorded for this clonotype. This chain connects TRBV10-3 to TRBJ2-3; TRBD2 might be the D (5 bases). The CDR3 has 13 amino acids. Looked up from germline, CDR1 is ENHRY and CDR2 is SYGVKD. The V end was cut by 5 bases, the J end by 3 bases, with 9 bases between. CDR3 sequence (DNA): TGTGCCATCAGTCCGACTATGACAGATACGCAGTATTTT. This gives the protein CAISPTMTDTQYF.

This clonotype was observed a few times. The rearrangement links TRBV20-1 to TRBJ2-4; 9 bases map to TRBD2. V dropped 4 bases and J dropped 1; count of bases not matched to a gene: 5. This CDR3 spans 15 amino acids. Germline V lookup: CDR1 DFQATT, CDR2 SNEGSKA (reference sequence). The CDR3 DNA is TGCAGTGCTAAGGTAGCGGGAGATGCCAAAAACATTCAGTACTTC. It codes for CSAKVAGDAKNIQYF.

This clonotype was detected ten times or more. The chain employs TRBV18 and TRBJ1-1; D remains unclear. The CDR3 consists of 12 residues. In germline, CDR1 is KGHSH, CDR2 LQKENI. With 6 bases removed from V and 8 bases from J, the gap between germline ends came to 13 bases. For the CDR3, the DNA is TGTGCCAGCTCTCGGAGAAGGGAGGAAGCTTTCTTT. The encoded protein is CASSRRREEAFF. The whole variable domain, remainder taken from reference TRBV18 and TRBJ1-1, is NAGVMQNPRHLVRRRGQEARLRCSPMKGHSHVYWYRQLPEEGLKFMVYLQKENIIDESGMPKERFSAEFPKEGPSILRIQQVVRGDSAAYFCASSRRREEAFFGQGTRLTVV.

This clonotype was recorded a few times. The chain has TRBV12-3 or TRBV12-4 and TRBJ2-1; 10 nucleotides agree with TRBD1. V lost 3 bases to trimming and J lost 10 bases; unmatched junction nucleotides: 9. The CDR3 is 15 residues long. The CDR3 coding sequence is TGTGCCAGCAGTTTTGGGGACAGGGGTCGAGCCGAGCAGTTCTTC. Translating it yields CASSFGDRGRAEQFF.

In its sample, this clonotype was seen many times. The chain combines TRBV12-3 or TRBV12-4 with TRBJ1-5; weak D call: TRBD1 (5 bases). V lost 0 bases, J lost 14 bases, and 17 bases lay in between. This CDR3 is built from 14 residues. The CDR3 loop reads CASSLAGGNGREHF. The CDR3, as DNA: TGTGCCAGCAGTTTAGCCGGGGGGAACGGACGAGAGCATTTT.

This clonotype appeared many times. This sequence joins TRBV7-2 and TRBJ2-5; 8 bases map to TRBD1. Looked up from germline, CDR1 is SGHTA and CDR2 is FQGNSA. The CDR3 is 16 amino acids. V gave up 5 bases and J gave up 1 base; unmatched junction bases: 9. The chain's CDR3 is CASSEIDRGVQETQYF. CDR3 sequence (DNA): TGTGCCAGCAGCGAAATCGACAGGGGTGTCCAAGAGACCCAGTACTTC.

This clonotype was found a few times. This rearrangement joins TRBV24-1 to TRBJ2-1, with TRBD2 identical over 7 bases. The germline V gene encodes CDR1 KGHDR and CDR2 SFDVKD. This CDR3 has 14 amino acids. The V and J ends lost 4 bases and 8 bases, in that order; junction bases with no gene match: 7. CDR3 region: CATSEGGSRDEQFF. The CDR3 coding sequence is TGTGCCACCAGTGAGGGGGGGTCCAGGGATGAGCAGTTCTTC.

The sample holds many counts of this clonotype. This chain links TRBV4-3 with TRBJ1-1; no clear D. The length of the CDR3 is 16 residues. Germline loops: CDR1 LGHNA, CDR2 YSLEER. V lost 1 base and J lost 0, with 12 bases in between. The CDR3 loop is CASSQGGWEMNTEAFF. For the CDR3, the DNA is TGCGCCAGCAGCCAAGGGGGTTGGGAAATGAACACTGAAGCTTTCTTT.

This clonotype was seen many times. CDR3: CASSLAQGNTEAFF. The CDR3, as DNA: TGCGCCAGCAGCTTGGCCCAGGGGAACACTGAAGCTTTCTTT. The genes are TRBV5-1 and TRBJ1-1; D is possibly TRBD1 (5 bases). CDR1 SGHRS and CDR2 YFSETQ come from the germline V gene. Trimming cost V 0 bases and J 1 base, with 7 bases left between them. This CDR3 is built from 14 residues.

There are many counts of this clonotype. The chain joins TRBV7-8 to TRBJ2-7; tentative D call: TRBD2 (5 bases). This CDR3 contains 17 residues. Germline values: CDR1 SGHVS, CDR2 FQNEAQ. Trimming removed 1 base from V and 1 base from J, with 17 bases in between. The CDR3 region has the DNA TGTGCCAGCAGCTTAGTAGTGCGACCGACGGGGTCCTACGAGCAGTACTTC. This gives the protein CASSLVVRPTGSYEQYF. Variable domain in full (rest from reference TRBV7-8 and TRBJ2-7): GAGVSQSPRYKVAKRGQDVALRCDPISGHVSLFWYQQALGQGPEFLTYFQNEAQLDKSGLPSDRFFAERPEGSVSTLKIQRTQQEDSAVYLCASSLVVRPTGSYEQYFGPGTRLTVT.

At least ten counts were recorded for this clonotype. This rearrangement joins TRBV5-1 to TRBJ2-7, with a tentative D call TRBD2 (6 bases). The V end was cut by 4 bases, the J end by 2 bases, with 16 bases between. The CDR3 contains 15 residues. Germline V CDR1 and CDR2: SGHRS, YFSETQ. CDR3 in amino acids: CASSPKNSGTYEQYF. For the CDR3, the DNA is TGCGCCAGCAGCCCTAAGAATAGCGGAACCTACGAGCAGTACTTC.

The chain combines TRBV24-1 with TRBJ1-2; possible D gene TRBD1, 6 bases. The CDR3 contains 16 residues. Germline loops: CDR1 KGHDR, CDR2 SFDVKD. Trimming took off 1 base at V and 4 bases at J, with 15 bases between the two ends. CDR3 residues: CATSDLSADSFYGYTF. The CDR3, as DNA: TGTGCCACCAGTGATTTAAGTGCGGACAGCTTCTATGGCTACACCTTC.

This clonotype was recorded many times. The chain couples TRBV5-1 to TRBJ2-1; D remains ambiguous. The ends were cut back, 0 bases at V and 0 bases at J, with 7 bases in the middle. Germline V lookup: CDR1 SGHRS, CDR2 YFSETQ. The CDR3 is made up of 15 amino acids. CDR3 in DNA: TGCGCCAGCAGCTTGGATGCTAGCTCCTACAATGAGCAGTTCTTC. This codes for CASSLDASSYNEQFF.

This clonotype was picked up many times. The chain is built from TRBV5-5 and TRBJ2-7, with D unresolved. V was cut by 4 bases and J by 0 bases, with 11 bases left in between. CDR1 is SGHKS and CDR2 is YYEKEE in the germline V gene (reference sequence). The CDR3 extends over 14 amino acids. The CDR3: CASSPTLGSYEQYF. The CDR3 DNA reads TGTGCCAGCAGCCCCACTCTGGGCTCCTACGAGCAGTACTTC.